These 29 T cell receptor beta chains originate from one sample sequenced in a study of OX40 agonist ivuxolimab in advanced cancers. Measured with immunoSEQ multiplex PCR; TCRdb has only the in-frame clones, and not every one. The data contain tens of thousands of clones, about 94% of them singletons. Sample: CD4+ or CD8+ T cells sorted from blood, taken in a trial of the OX40 agonist ivuxolimab. All receptors come from an adult with an advanced solid tumor such as melanoma, head and neck, liver or kidney cancer.

This clone came up once. The chain employs TRBV5-1 and TRBJ1-6, with TRBD1 as a possible D gene (6 bases). Trimming stripped 8 bases from V and 8 bases from J, with 14 bases between. CDR3 length: 13 residues. The germline V gene encodes CDR1 SGHRS and CDR2 YFSETQ. CDR3 nucleotides: TGCGCCAGTACGGACAGTTTTGATTCACCCCTCCACTTT. Amino acids: CASTDSFDSPLHF.

This chain's CDR3 is CASSPGGHFLAGAYNEQFF. The CDR3, as DNA: TGTGCCAGCTCACCAGGGGGACATTTTCTAGCGGGAGCTTACAATGAGCAGTTCTTC. The chain joins TRBV18 to TRBJ2-1; TRBD2 matches 10 bases. V shed 2 bases, J shed 4 bases, and the junction held 14 bases outside the gene matches. The CDR3 is 19 residues long. CDR1 KGHSH and CDR2 LQKENI come from the germline V gene.

Here the CDR3 reads CASTTSSRQGNEQFF. The CDR3 DNA sequence: TGTGCCAGCACCACGTCTTCGAGACAGGGGAATGAGCAGTTCTTC. The chain couples TRBV7-2 to TRBJ2-1; the match to TRBD1 covers 8 bases. This CDR3 has 15 residues. CDR1 is SGHTA, CDR2 FQGNSA, per germline. V trimming: 7 bases; J trimming: 7 bases; junction bases outside the gene matches: 12.

This clone was observed a single time. The V call is TRBV11-2, the J call TRBJ1-3, with unresolved D. CDR1 is SGHAT, CDR2 FQNNGV, per germline. The V end was cut by 5 bases, the J end by 2 bases, with 10 bases between. CDR3 length equals 14 residues. The CDR3 bases are TGTGCCAGCAGCCCCACCCTTGCTGGAAACACCATATATTTT. Translated, it gives CASSPTLAGNTIYF.

The chain employs TRBV13 and TRBJ2-3, with 9 bases fitting TRBD2. The germline V gene encodes CDR1 PRHDT and CDR2 FYEKMQ (reference sequence). V lost 0 bases and J lost 3; bases outside the gene matches: 10. This CDR3 is built from 18 residues. This chain's CDR3 is CASSLGAIAGEGTDTQYF. CDR3 in DNA: TGTGCCAGCAGCTTAGGGGCTATAGCGGGAGAGGGGACAGATACGCAGTATTTT.

The chain is built from TRBV7-9 and TRBJ2-1; D may be TRBD1 or TRBD2 (5 bases each). The CDR3 spans 16 residues. V was pared by 5 bases and J by 4 bases, with 18 bases between. Germline loops: CDR1 SEHNR, CDR2 FQNEAQ (reference sequence). In DNA form, the CDR3 reads TGTGCCAGCAGCCTGGGGCCTCGGGACCCATACAATGAGCAGTTCTTC. Translated, it gives CASSLGPRDPYNEQFF.

This sequence joins TRBV11-3 and TRBJ2-7; a weak D match, TRBD2 (5 bases). CDR3 length: 14 residues. Trimming took 5 bases from V and 3 from J, leaving 14 bases between them. Germline V gene lookup returns CDR1 SGHNT and CDR2 YENEEA. CDR3 in amino acids: CASSLGLPIYEQYF. CDR3 bases: TGTGCCAGCAGCCTAGGACTGCCGATCTACGAGCAGTACTTC.

The chain carries TRBV4-3 and TRBJ2-3, with 9 bases that match TRBD2. Germline-derived CDR1 and CDR2 are LGHNA and YSLEER. CDR3 size: 17 residues. V trimming: 6 bases; J trimming: 4 bases; junction bases outside the gene matches: 14. This chain's CDR3 is CASSGTWGAGGPDTQYF. For the CDR3, the DNA is TGCGCCAGCAGTGGGACCTGGGGCGCGGGAGGGCCAGATACGCAGTATTTT.

The chain employs TRBV7-2 and TRBJ2-5, with 8 bases fitting TRBD2. Per the germline V gene, CDR1 is SGHTA and CDR2 is FQGNSA. CDR3 length: 16 amino acids. Trimming cost V 6 bases and J 5 bases; bases outside gene matches: 14. DNA for the CDR3: TGTGCCAGCAGACTACCGGGAGCGGGAGCTATGGAGACCCAGTACTTC. This sequence encodes CASRLPGAGAMETQYF.

This chain joins TRBV9 and TRBJ2-5, with D perhaps given as TRBD1 or TRBD2 (6 bases each). V lost 0 bases to trimming and J lost 5 bases, with 11 bases between them. The CDR3 has 14 amino acids. Germline CDR1 is SGDLS and CDR2 is YYNGEE. Here the CDR3 DNA reads TGTGCCAGCAGCGTAGAGGGGGGTCGGGAGACCCAGTACTTC. Amino acid sequence: CASSVEGGRETQYF.

The chain links TRBV7-9 to TRBJ1-6, with D perhaps TRBD1 (5 bases). Germline V CDR1 and CDR2: SEHNR, FQNEAQ (reference sequence). Trimming left V 4 bases short and J 7 bases short, with 11 bases between. The length of the CDR3 is 14 residues. The CDR3 sequence is CASSSTRQNSPLHF. DNA of the CDR3: TGTGCCAGCAGCTCAACCCGACAGAATTCACCCCTCCACTTT.

The CDR3 nucleotides are TGTGCCAGCAGCAATCCTCCTGGGACAGGGGATTACAATGAGCAGTTCTTC. This encodes CASSNPPGTGDYNEQFF. The chain carries TRBV5-6 and TRBJ2-1; the match to TRBD1 covers 10 bases. CDR3 length: 17 residues. The germline V gene has CDR1 SGHDT and CDR2 YYEEEE. V gave up 4 bases and J gave up 4 bases; unmatched junction bases: 11.

This clone was recorded only once. This specimen includes other DNA sequences encoding the same CDR3. The chain joins TRBV27 to TRBJ1-1; D is unclear. Per the germline V gene, CDR1 is MNHEY and CDR2 is SMNVEV (reference sequence). This CDR3 has 13 residues. Between the trimmed V and J ends, which lost 3 bases and 2 bases, there was a span of 7 bases. The CDR3 bases are TGTGCCAGCAGTTTCCGCGAAAACACTGAAGCTTTCTTT. Amino acid sequence: CASSFRENTEAFF.

The gene calls are TRBV6-5 and TRBJ1-1; 9 bases fit TRBD1. The V gene's germline CDR1 is MNHEY and CDR2 SVGAGI. V was pared by 6 bases and J by 11 bases, with 7 bases of the junction left unmatched. The CDR3 extends over 12 amino acids. CDR3 nucleotides: TGTGCCAGCAGCTCTACAGGGGGCTTGGCTTTCTTT. Its translation is CASSSTGGLAFF.

The chain couples TRBV19 to TRBJ2-2; 16 nucleotides line up with TRBD2. The V gene end was trimmed by 0 bases and the J gene end by 2 bases; junction bases not matched to a gene: 3. There are 19 residues in the CDR3. Germline values: CDR1 LNHDA, CDR2 SQIVND (reference sequence). CDR3: CASSIDGTSGRANTGELFF. The CDR3 bases are TGTGCCAGTAGTATAGATGGGACTAGCGGGAGGGCTAACACCGGGGAGCTGTTTTTT.

The rearrangement joins TRBV5-4 to TRBJ2-1; D is possibly TRBD2 (5 bases). Germline assignment: CDR1 SGHNT and CDR2 YYREEE (reference sequence). The CDR3 length is 13 residues. With 5 bases removed from V and 6 bases from J, the gap between germline ends came to 12 bases. The CDR3 is CASRLVGSNEQFF. The CDR3 DNA reads as TGTGCCAGCAGACTAGTGGGGTCCAATGAGCAGTTCTTC.

The rearrangement joins TRBV9 to TRBJ2-1; D is perhaps TRBD1 or TRBD2 (5 bases each). Trimming took 3 bases from V and 2 from J, leaving 12 bases between them. Germline CDR1 SGDLS, CDR2 YYNGEE. This CDR3 is 15 amino acids long. CDR3: CASSGGAEAYNEQFF. The CDR3, as DNA: TGTGCCAGCAGCGGTGGGGCGGAGGCCTACAATGAGCAGTTCTTC.

Turning to this clone: Other DNA sequences in this specimen translate into the identical CDR3. CDR3 DNA sequence: TGTGCCATCAGTGACGGGCTAGCGGGACGGGACGAGCAGTACTTC. Translated: CAISDGLAGRDEQYF. The chain has TRBV10-3 and TRBJ2-7; 9 bases align to TRBD2. The germline CDR1 and CDR2 sequences are ENHRY and SYGVKD. CDR3 length: 15 amino acids. V trimming: 3 bases; J trimming: 5 bases; junction bases outside the gene matches: 8.

The chain combines TRBV9 with TRBJ2-1, with 8 bases lining up with TRBD2. The CDR3 length is 15 residues. Germline V CDR1 and CDR2: SGDLS, YYNGEE. J gave up 8 bases and V 0 bases, and 7 bases lay outside the gene matches. The CDR3 DNA reads TGTGCCAGCAGCGTAGTCGGCGGGAGGTCGGATGAGCAGTTCTTC. It encodes CASSVVGGRSDEQFF.

This clone was recorded once. The CDR3 sequence is CASSIQPGQTNTEAFF. The CDR3 DNA follows: TGTGCCAGCAGCATACAACCGGGACAGACAAACACTGAAGCTTTCTTT. This chain uses TRBV7-8 with TRBJ1-1, with 7 bases lining up with TRBD1. The CDR3 has 16 amino acids. J lost 2 bases, V lost 5 bases, and 11 bases had no gene match. CDR1 SGHVS and CDR2 FQNEAQ come from the germline V gene.

The rearrangement joins TRBV9 to TRBJ2-2; the D gene is possibly TRBD2 (6 bases). The V gene's germline CDR1 is SGDLS and CDR2 YYNGEE. With 3 bases removed from V and 6 bases from J, the gap between germline ends came to 18 bases. This CDR3 contains 16 residues. The CDR3, as DNA: TGTGCCAGCAGCGGGAAGGCGGGGAACTGGGCCGGGGAGCTGTTTTTT. Translated, it gives CASSGKAGNWAGELFF.

The chain joins TRBV7-2 to TRBJ2-7; the match to TRBD2 covers 8 bases. This CDR3 region has 15 residues. Germline values: CDR1 SGHTA, CDR2 FQGNSA. Trimming cost V 1 base and J 6 bases; bases outside gene matches: 8. The CDR3 sequence is CASSLVPAGEGEQYF. DNA of the CDR3: TGTGCCAGCAGCTTAGTCCCAGCGGGAGAGGGCGAGCAGTACTTC.

The CDR3: CASSQREGETQYF. The CDR3 nucleotides are TGTGCCAGCAGTCAACGGGAGGGAGAGACCCAGTACTTC. V usage is TRBV27 and J usage is TRBJ2-5, with 8 positions matching TRBD2. The CDR3 totals 13 residues. J lost 4 bases, V lost 5 bases, and 3 bases had no gene match. CDR1 is MNHEY and CDR2 is SMNVEV in the germline V gene (reference sequence).

In its sample, this clone was seen a few times. The chain recombines TRBV18 with TRBJ1-1, with TRBD1 identical over 8 bases. Per the germline V gene, CDR1 is KGHSH and CDR2 is LQKENI. The CDR3 has 16 amino acids. V lost 1 base, J lost 2 bases, and 6 bases stayed unmatched. CDR3 in DNA: TGTGCCAGCTCACCACGGGGACAGGACGGCAACACTGAAGCTTTCTTT. Translated: CASSPRGQDGNTEAFF.

V usage is TRBV5-1 and J usage is TRBJ2-1; 10 bases line up with TRBD1. The CDR3 spans 15 residues. Trimming took 3 bases from V and 3 from J; bases not matched to a gene: 3. Germline loops: CDR1 SGHRS, CDR2 YFSETQ. CDR3 residues: CASSSGTGVYNEQFF. CDR3 nucleotides: TGCGCCAGCAGCTCCGGGACAGGGGTCTACAATGAGCAGTTCTTC.

The rearrangement joins TRBV5-8 to TRBJ2-5; no clear D. Germline-derived CDR1 and CDR2 are SGHTS and YDEGEE. The CDR3 runs 15 residues. Deletions cut 4 bases from V and 2 bases from J, with 15 bases between. The CDR3 loop reads CASSVSGATQETQYF. The DNA of the CDR3 is TGTGCCAGCAGCGTCTCAGGAGCGACTCAAGAGACCCAGTACTTC.

The chain combines TRBV7-5 with TRBJ1-5. TRBV7-5 constitutes a pseudogene. CDR3 length equals 14 residues. Here the CDR3 DNA reads TGTGTCAGAAGCCCGCCGCAAGTCAATCAGCCCCAGCATTTT. Its translation: CVRSPPQVNQPQHF.

The chain has TRBV9 and TRBJ1-1; D is ambiguous. This CDR3 has 14 amino acids. V was cut by 0 bases and J by 1 base, with 7 bases left in between. Per the germline V gene, CDR1 is SGDLS and CDR2 is YYNGEE. The CDR3 loop is CASSVAGGNTEAFF. CDR3 sequence (DNA): TGTGCCAGCAGCGTAGCTGGCGGGAACACTGAAGCTTTCTTT.

The rearrangement links TRBV25-1 to TRBJ1-2; 8 bases fit TRBD1. The CDR3 has 16 amino acids. V was pared by 2 bases and J by 4 bases, with 9 bases of the junction left unmatched. The germline gives CDR1 MGHDK, CDR2 SYGVNS. CDR3 nucleotides: TGTGCCAGCAGTGAAAGGGGCCAGGGGGCCTTCTATGGCTACACCTTC. Its translation is CASSERGQGAFYGYTF.